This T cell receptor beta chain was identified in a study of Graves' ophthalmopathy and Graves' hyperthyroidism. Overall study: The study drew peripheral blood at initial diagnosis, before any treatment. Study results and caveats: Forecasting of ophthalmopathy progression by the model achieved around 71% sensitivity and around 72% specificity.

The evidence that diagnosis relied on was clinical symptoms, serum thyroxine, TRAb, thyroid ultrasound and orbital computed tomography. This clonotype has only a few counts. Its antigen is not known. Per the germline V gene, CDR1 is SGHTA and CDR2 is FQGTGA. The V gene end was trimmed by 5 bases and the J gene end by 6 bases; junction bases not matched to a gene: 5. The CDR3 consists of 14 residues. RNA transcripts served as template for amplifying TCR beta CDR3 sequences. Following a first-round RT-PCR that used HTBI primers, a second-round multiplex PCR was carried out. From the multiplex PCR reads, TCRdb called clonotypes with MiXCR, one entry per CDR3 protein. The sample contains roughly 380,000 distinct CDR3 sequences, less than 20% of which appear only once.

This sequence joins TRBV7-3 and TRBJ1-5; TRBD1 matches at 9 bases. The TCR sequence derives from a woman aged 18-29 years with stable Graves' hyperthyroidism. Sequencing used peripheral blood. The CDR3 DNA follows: TGTGCCAGCAGCCAGGACAGGGGAGGTCAGCCCCAGCATTTT. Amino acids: CASSQDRGGQPQHF.